This entry describes one TCR beta chain. Sequenced by immunoSEQ multiplex PCR; TCRdb stores in-frame clones only, minus some. The sample includes roughly 80,000 clones, roughly 93% seen only once; the top ten take roughly 2.5%. This specimen comes from a study of T cell changes during pregnancy in multiple sclerosis. Trimming cost V 4 bases and J 0 bases, with 11 bases left between them. In germline, CDR1 is LNHNV, CDR2 YYDKDF (reference sequence). The CDR3 contains 15 residues. The sample in question was peripheral blood, obtained in the second trimester of pregnancy. The chain recombines TRBV15 with TRBJ2-3; the D is unclear. This clonotype originated in a female donor with multiple sclerosis, enrolled in a pregnancy study. The DNA of the CDR3 is TGTGCCACCAGCAATCCAGGTCCTAGCACAGATACGCAGTATTTT. Translation gives CATSNPGPSTDTQYF.